This is a list of T cell receptor beta chains from one sample in a study of CD4 and CD8 cells across lung adenocarcinoma regions. TCRdb recomputed calls from the PCR reads with MiXCR, one row per CDR3 protein. The sample shows under 15,000 distinct CDR3 sequences, about 50% of them seen only once. The sequenced sample consisted of CD8+ T cells from the center of a lung tumor. All receptors derive from a female donor with lung adenocarcinoma. The CD4 and CD8 labels of this study may be unreliable. CDR3s include the opening cysteine and the closing phenylalanine or tryptophan. A D gene is named only where the DNA matches it firmly. Rows may omit the clone size; those that give it use once, few, many or a size class.

d_call,j_call,clone_size,v_call,cdr3_nt,cdr3_aa
NA,TRBJ2-1,many,TRBV2,TGTGCCAGCAGTGAAGCAGTCTACAATGAGCAGTTCTTC,CASSEAVYNEQFF
NA,TRBJ2-5,few,TRBV4-1,TGCGCCAGCAGCCAAGAACAGAATTGGGAGGAAGAGACCCAGTACTTC,CASSQEQNWEEETQYF
TRBD2,TRBJ2-3,many,TRBV5-1,TGCGCCAGCAGCTTGGCGGGGGGGGGAGATACGCAGTATTTT,CASSLAGGGDTQYF
TRBD2,TRBJ2-4,NA,TRBV6-1,TGTGCCAGCAGTGCGGGCGGGGGAGCCTCAGACACGCAGTACTTC,CASSAGGGASDTQYF
TRBD1,TRBJ2-1,medium-sized,TRBV6-1,TGTGCCAGCAGTCGACAGGGGGTGGATGAGCAGTTCTTC,CASSRQGVDEQFF
TRBD1,TRBJ2-3,NA,TRBV6-5,TGTGCCAGCAGTTACCGGGACAGTGACCAAGATACCCAGTATTTT,CASSYRDSDQDTQYF
NA,TRBJ2-3,NA,TRBV11-2,TGTGCCAGCAGCTCAAAAAAGGGGGGCACAGATACGCAGTATTTT,CASSSKKGGTDTQYF
NA,TRBJ2-3,NA,TRBV6-2/TRBV6-3,TGTGCCAGCAGTACTCGCGGGCTCACAGATACGCAGTATTTT,CASSTRGLTDTQYF
TRBD1,TRBJ2-7,NA,TRBV27,TGTGCCAGCAGTGGGACGAGGAGGACAGGGGGTGGCGAGCAGTACTTC,CASSGTRRTGGGEQYF
TRBD2,TRBJ2-3,few,TRBV10-3,TGTGCCATCAGCCCCTCCCAGGGAAGCGGGGGGCCCGCAGATACGCAGTATTTT,CAISPSQGSGGPADTQYF
TRBD1,TRBJ2-4,NA,TRBV6-1,TGTGCCAGCAGTCTTAGGGGGCTGCGAGCCAAAAATACTCAGTACTTT,CASSLRGLRAKNTQYF
NA,TRBJ2-3,NA,TRBV7-2,TGTGCCAGCAGCTTACCGACGCAGGGTACGCAGTATTTT,CASSLPTQGTQYF
NA,TRBJ1-2,medium-sized,TRBV10-3,TGTGCCATCAGTGAGTCTCCGGGGGCTACACCTGGCTACACCTTC,CAISESPGATPGYTF
NA,TRBJ2-3,NA,TRBV6-1,TGTGCCAGCAGTGAACGGACATCCGTCCTTGATACGCAGTATTTT,CASSERTSVLDTQYF
TRBD2,TRBJ2-2,many,TRBV20-1,TGCAGTGCTAGAAATGGGGCTAGCGGGGACTACACCGGGGAGCTGTTTTTT,CSARNGASGDYTGELFF
TRBD1,TRBJ2-5,many,TRBV6-5,TGTGCCAGCAGTTACCCGGGACAGGGTCAAGAGACCCAGTACTTC,CASSYPGQGQETQYF
TRBD2,TRBJ2-3,NA,TRBV12-3/TRBV12-4,TGTGCCAGCAGGCTGACTAGCTGGGCCAAAGATACGCAGTATTTT,CASRLTSWAKDTQYF
NA,TRBJ1-4,NA,TRBV10-2,TGCGCCAGCAGCCTCACACCAAGGGGCGAAAAACTGTTTTTT,CASSLTPRGEKLFF
NA,TRBJ1-1,NA,TRBV6-5,TGTGCCAGCAAAGGCTGGGGGACCAACACTGAAGCTTTCTTT,CASKGWGTNTEAFF
TRBD2,TRBJ2-6,many,TRBV6-1,TGTGCCAGCACCCCGGGGAGGGGTCGCTCTGGGGCCAACGTCCTGACTTTC,CASTPGRGRSGANVLTF
TRBD2,TRBJ2-1,NA,TRBV11-2,TGTGCCAGCAGCTCAGGGGCGGGGGGGTATTATGAGCAGTTCTTC,CASSSGAGGYYEQFF
NA,TRBJ2-5,many,TRBV7-9,TGTGCCAGCATCGGAGACAGGCGCTACCAAGAGACCCAGTACTTC,CASIGDRRYQETQYF
NA,TRBJ1-1,many,TRBV6-1,TGTGCCAGCAGACTAGGGAAGGACACTGAAGCTTTCTTT,CASRLGKDTEAFF
NA,TRBJ2-5,few,TRBV6-5,TGTGCCAGCAGTTACTCAGTGTCGGGGGCGAAAGAGACCCAGTACTTC,CASSYSVSGAKETQYF
TRBD2,TRBJ2-5,NA,TRBV6-1,TGTGCCAGCAGTCTAGCGGGGGCAGAGACCCAGTACTTC,CASSLAGAETQYF
TRBD2,TRBJ2-1,NA,TRBV6-1,TGTGCCAGTAGAGTAGCGGGGGGAAATTACAATGAGCAGTTCTTC,CASRVAGGNYNEQFF
TRBD2,TRBJ2-7,NA,TRBV6-2/TRBV6-3,TGTGCCAGCAGTTACGGGACTAGCGGGGCTAGCTCCTACGAGCAGTACTTC,CASSYGTSGASSYEQYF
TRBD1,TRBJ1-4,many,TRBV6-1,TGTGCCAGCAGTGCGGACAGGGGTAATGAAAAACTGTTTTTT,CASSADRGNEKLFF
TRBD2,TRBJ2-5,once,TRBV4-1,TGCGCCAGCAGCCAGCCTAGCGGGGGGTCTCAAGAGACCCAGTACTTC,CASSQPSGGSQETQYF
NA,TRBJ2-3,NA,TRBV6-1,TGTGCGAGCCGTGCCTGCGGGCTCCCAGCCACAGATACTCAGTATTTT,CASRACGLPATDTQYF
NA,TRBJ2-5,NA,TRBV27,TGTGCCAGCAGTGGTGCTGCGGGGACCCAGTACTTC,CASSGAAGTQYF
NA,TRBJ2-5,NA,TRBV10-1,TGCGCCAGCAGTGAGTCGAGGGGTATGGAGACCCAGTACTTC,CASSESRGMETQYF
NA,TRBJ2-3,few,TRBV5-1,TGCGCCAGCAGCTTGACAGCGACCACAGATACGCAGTATTTT,CASSLTATTDTQYF
TRBD2,TRBJ2-3,NA,TRBV7-2,TGTGCCAGCAGCTTAGCCGCGGGGCTAGCGGTCCCAGATACGCAGTATTTT,CASSLAAGLAVPDTQYF
NA,TRBJ2-5,NA,TRBV6-1,TGTGCCAGGGGTCACGGGGGCCGGGACCAAGAGATTCAGTACTTC,CARGHGGRDQEIQYF
NA,TRBJ1-1,once,TRBV11-2,TGTGCCAGCAGCTTAGTCCGGTACACTGAAGCTTTCTTT,CASSLVRYTEAFF
TRBD2,TRBJ2-5,NA,TRBV27,TGTGCCAGCAGTTTGACTAGCGGGAACCAAGAGACCCAGTACTTC,CASSLTSGNQETQYF
NA,TRBJ1-2,NA,TRBV30,TGTGCCTGGAGTGTACAGGGTGCCAAATATGGCTACACCTTC,CAWSVQGAKYGYTF
TRBD1,TRBJ1-2,few,TRBV6-1,TGTGCCAGCAACACCGGGACAGCCACTAACTATGGCTACACCTTC,CASNTGTATNYGYTF
TRBD1,TRBJ2-7,NA,TRBV6-5,TGTGCCAGCAGTTACTCGGGACAGGGGATTCCTTACGAGCAGTACTTC,CASSYSGQGIPYEQYF